The TCR beta chain under discussion was sequenced for a study of regulatory T cells in long-lasting Graves disease. This clonotype was recorded a few times. Indicated time point: newly diagnosed GD, antithyroid drugs for less than 3 months. Preparation of the TCR library used RNA extracted from PBMCs. Criteria from the American Thyroid Association guidelines were applied to diagnose Graves' disease. Libraries of TCR beta came from iRepertoire HTBI primers plus Arm-PCR of CDR3 regions. A single record per CDR3 protein comes from TCRdb applying MiXCR to the multiplex PCR reads. Here the sample spans 400,000 to 550,000 distinct CDR3 sequences, 15% to 20% being singletons. This CDR3 has 16 residues. Germline lookup yields CDR1 LNHDA and CDR2 SQIVND (reference sequence). V lost 2 bases, J lost 3 bases, and 4 bases stayed unmatched. Separately, the same data were catalogued under a study of T cells in Graves' hyperthyroidism and ophthalmopathy. That report adds: The HTBI primer set drove a first-round RT-PCR of the TCR CDR3. Most thyroid clonotypes that were expanded above 0.001 also turned up in blood.

The sequence came from a woman in her twenties or thirties with Graves disease. The input for sequencing was peripheral blood mononuclear cells (PBMCs), taken at new diagnosis, from a patient treated with antithyroid drugs. The rearrangement links TRBV19 to TRBJ2-1, with TRBD2 identical over 10 bases. This CDR3 is CASSITSGARYNEQFF. CDR3 bases: TGTGCCAGTAGTATAACTAGCGGGGCCCGCTACAATGAGCAGTTCTTC.